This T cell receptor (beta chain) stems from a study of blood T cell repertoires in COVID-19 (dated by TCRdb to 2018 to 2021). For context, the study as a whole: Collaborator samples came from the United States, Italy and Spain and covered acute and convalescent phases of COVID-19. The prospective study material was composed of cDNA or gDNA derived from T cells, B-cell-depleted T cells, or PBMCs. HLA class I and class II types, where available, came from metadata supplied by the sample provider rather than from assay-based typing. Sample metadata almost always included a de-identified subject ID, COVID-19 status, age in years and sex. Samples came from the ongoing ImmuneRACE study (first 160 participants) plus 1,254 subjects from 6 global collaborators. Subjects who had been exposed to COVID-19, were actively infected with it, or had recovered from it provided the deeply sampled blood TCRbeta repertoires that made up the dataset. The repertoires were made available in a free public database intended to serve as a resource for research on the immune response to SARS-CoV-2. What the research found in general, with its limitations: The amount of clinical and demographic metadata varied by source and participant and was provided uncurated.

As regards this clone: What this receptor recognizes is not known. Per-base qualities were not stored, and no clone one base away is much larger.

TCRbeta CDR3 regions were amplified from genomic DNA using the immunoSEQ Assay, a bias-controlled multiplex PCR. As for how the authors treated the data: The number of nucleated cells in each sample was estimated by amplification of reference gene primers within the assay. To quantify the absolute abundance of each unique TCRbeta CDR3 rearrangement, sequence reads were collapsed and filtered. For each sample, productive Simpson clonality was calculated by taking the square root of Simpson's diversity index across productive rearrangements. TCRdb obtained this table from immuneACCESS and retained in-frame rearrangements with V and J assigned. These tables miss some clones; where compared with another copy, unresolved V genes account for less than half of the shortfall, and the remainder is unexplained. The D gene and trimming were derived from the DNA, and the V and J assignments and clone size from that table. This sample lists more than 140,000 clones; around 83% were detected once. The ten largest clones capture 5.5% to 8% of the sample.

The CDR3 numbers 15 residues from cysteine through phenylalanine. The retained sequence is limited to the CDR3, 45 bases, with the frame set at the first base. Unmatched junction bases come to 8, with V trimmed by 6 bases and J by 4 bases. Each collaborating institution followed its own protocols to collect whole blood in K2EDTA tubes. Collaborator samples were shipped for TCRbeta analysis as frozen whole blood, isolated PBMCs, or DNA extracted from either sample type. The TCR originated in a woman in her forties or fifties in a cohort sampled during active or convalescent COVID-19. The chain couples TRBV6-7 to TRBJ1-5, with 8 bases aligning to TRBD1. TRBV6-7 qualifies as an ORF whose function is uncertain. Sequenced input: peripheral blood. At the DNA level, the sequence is TGTGCCAGCAGCCAGCCCAGACAGGGGAATCAGCCCCAGCATTTT. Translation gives CASSQPRQGNQPQHF.